This T cell receptor beta chain stems from a study of cytomegalovirus exposure and HLA in healthy donors. Study-level information: Earlier, 110 million or so unique TCR beta sequences were recovered from some 200 million T cells by an analysis. Study-level results: A later analysis reportedly found that, within productive TCRs, an Asian-associated ancestry cluster had fewer N-insertions than the mean observed across the approximately 700 donors. Through in vitro validation, three CMV-associated chains were shown to be specific for CMV antigens. Per published reports, the classifier diagnosed cytomegalovirus status with high specificity and sensitivity.

Worth noting for this clone: The antigen remains unidentified.

60 Vbeta and 13 Jbeta primers were used in PCR. Sequencing was performed with immunoSEQ multiplex PCR; in TCRdb, only in-frame clones are kept and a portion is missing. Of around 67,000 clones listed, around 82% were seen once; the top ten hold roughly 8.2%. The clonotype was recovered from a young man in good health and CMV-seropositive. Sequencing was performed on PBMCs.

As DNA, the CDR3 is TGTGCCAGCAGCGTAGGGGAGGGTAGGAGGGCTTTCTTT. It is translated as CASSVGEGRRAFF. The chain is built from TRBV9 and TRBJ1-1, with no clear D. CDR1 SGDLS and CDR2 YYNGEE come from the germline V gene. Between the trimmed V and J ends, which lost 0 bases and 11 bases, there was a span of 14 bases. The CDR3 has 13 amino acids.